This T cell receptor (beta chain) was found in a study of neurological immune-mediated disorders (dated by TCRdb to about 2019). Some background on the complete study: Peripheral blood TCR-beta repertoires from HTLV-I-associated myelopathy (HAM/TSP) patients, multiple sclerosis patients and healthy controls were compared by UMI-based sequencing. The approximately 110 TCR-beta libraries covered PBMC samples along with longitudinal samples, technical triplicates, and paired sorted CD4+ and CD8+ T-cell subsets. The cohort comprised approximately 67 subjects: about 14 HAM/TSP patients, 35 or so multiple sclerosis patients and around 20 healthy controls.

This clonotype is judged medium-sized (0.01 to 0.1%). This clone's antigen is unknown. No base qualities exist here, and no much larger clone lies one base off it. The healthy controls were volunteers from blood banks in Maryland, USA. Unsorted PBMC libraries were generated from 2 million PBMCs stored in RNAlater at -80 °C until RNA extraction. Peripheral blood was subjected to Ficoll-Hypaque density gradient centrifugation to isolate PBMCs, which were then cryopreserved in liquid nitrogen. The germline V gene sets CDR1 to MGHRA and CDR2 to YSYEKL. The germline ends are 19 bases apart after V is trimmed by 4 bases and J by 6 bases. Including cysteine and phenylalanine, the CDR3 has 16 amino acids. CDR3 DNA only is kept here, 48 bases in frame from base 1. The full study reports these points: TCR clonal expansion was highest in HAM/TSP patients and lowest in MS patients, with MS patients falling below even healthy controls. No identical CDR3 amino acid sequences were shared among expanded clones across subjects, suggesting private TCR-beta repertoires in all groups.

cDNA was synthesized by template-switch 5'RACE using a primer with a 10-nucleotide random unique molecular identifier that tagged each TCR transcript. Over 180 million TCR-beta sequences, covering 15-18 subjects, were produced in each sequencing run. The RNeasy kit was used for extraction of total RNA. The KAPA Real-time Library Amplification kit was used to amplify TCR-beta VDJ regions with primers for the TCR constant region and the 5'RACE anchor. A first PCR added sample indexes and Illumina adaptors, and a second PCR then raised library yield. After purification with Ampure beads, the TCR product of roughly 650 bp was size-selected on a 2% E-gel SizeSelection system. Before pooling, library quality was assessed on a Bioanalyzer, concentration was determined with Qubit, and library quantification was performed with the Kapa Library Quantification kit. An Illumina HiSeq 2500 sequenced the libraries paired-end 2 x 150 bp. To increase sequence diversity, 25-30% phiX was spiked into each library pool. From the authors' description of their analysis: Quality-filtered reads were processed with the UMI-based MiGEC pipeline, and over 90% of raw TCR sequences were removed by the MiGEC pipeline during error correction. IMGT germline references were used for alignment of VDJ genes, and clonotypes were defined by a unique CDR3 amino acid sequence together with V-J genes. VDJtools evaluated clonal expansion, Shannon diversity and CDR3 relatedness (CalcPairwiseDistances, ClusterSamples); CLCbio workbench built phylogenetic trees. Using coefficient-of-variation modelling across technical triplicates, the study counted a clone as expanded if it had at least 8 unique UMIs. TCRdb reworked the public reads: Q25 trimming with fastp, MiXCR clone assembly, productive beta chains retained. Entries that share a CDR3 protein sequence are merged under the most common genes and DNA. TCRdb assigned the V and J calls; the authors' analysis was not used. The sample records approximately 15,000 distinct CDR3 sequences, about 20% of which are singletons. Under 30% of the sample is in the top ten clones.

The rearranged chain carries TRBV4-1 and TRBJ2-1, with the D gene call left open. Specimen: PBMCs. This clonotype originated in a man between 50 and 59 years old in good health. This receptor carries the CDR3 CASSRVGPFFTNEQFF. The DNA sequence follows: TGCGCCAGCAGCCGGGTCGGACCCTTCTTTACCAATGAGCAGTTCTTC.